This T cell receptor beta chain was obtained from a study of metastatic and nonmetastatic thyroid tumors. Each patient came to thyroid surgery without any prior treatment (of any kind). This clone has just a few counts. Its antigen is currently unknown. Whole-study findings and limits: Versus benign nodules, malignant thyroid tumors reportedly had significantly higher TCR beta diversity, in blood and tumor.

V lost 2 bases to trimming and J lost 8 bases; unmatched junction nucleotides: 14. The CDR3 loop spans 16 amino acids. TCRdb re-called clones via MiXCR from the PCR reads. Of approximately 12,000 clones in the sample, over 20% were seen once. The J gene is TRBJ1-2, the V gene TRBV12-3 or TRBV12-4, with 7 bases identical to TRBD1. Sequences were obtained from adjacent normal tissue. The TCR sequence derives from a female donor with papillary thyroid cancer or a benign thyroid nodule (not recorded which). Some clones in this sample may be carry-over from other donors' samples. The CDR3 region has the DNA TGTGCCAGCAGTTTAAAGGGCCCCCCAACAGGGGACGGCTACACCTTC. Encoded protein: CASSLKGPPTGDGYTF.